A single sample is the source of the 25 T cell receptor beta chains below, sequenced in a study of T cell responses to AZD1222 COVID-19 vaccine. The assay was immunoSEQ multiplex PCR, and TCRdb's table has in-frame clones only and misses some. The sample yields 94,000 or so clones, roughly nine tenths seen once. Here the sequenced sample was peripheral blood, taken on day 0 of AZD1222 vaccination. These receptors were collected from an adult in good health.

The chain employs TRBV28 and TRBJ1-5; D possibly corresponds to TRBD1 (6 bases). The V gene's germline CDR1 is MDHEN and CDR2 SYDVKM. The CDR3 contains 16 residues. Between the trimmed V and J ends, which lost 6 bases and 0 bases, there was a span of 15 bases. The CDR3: CASSKQGSYSNQPQHF. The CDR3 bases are TGTGCCAGCAGCAAACAGGGATCCTATAGCAATCAGCCCCAGCATTTT. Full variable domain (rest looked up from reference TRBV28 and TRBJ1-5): DVKVTQSSRYLVKRTGEKVFLECVQDMDHENMFWYRQDPGLGLRLIYFSYDVKMKEKGDIPEGYSVSREKKERFSLILESASTNQTSMYLCASSKQGSYSNQPQHFGDGTRLSIL.

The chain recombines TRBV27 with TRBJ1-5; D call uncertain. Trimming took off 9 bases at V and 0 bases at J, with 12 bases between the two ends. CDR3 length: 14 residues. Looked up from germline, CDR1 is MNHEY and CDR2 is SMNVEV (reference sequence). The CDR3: CASRKVYSNQPQHF. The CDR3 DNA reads TGTGCCAGTCGGAAGGTTTATAGCAATCAGCCCCAGCATTTT.

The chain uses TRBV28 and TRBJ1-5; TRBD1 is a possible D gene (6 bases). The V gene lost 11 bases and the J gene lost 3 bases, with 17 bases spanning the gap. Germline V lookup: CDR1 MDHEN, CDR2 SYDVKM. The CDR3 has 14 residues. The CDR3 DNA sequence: TGTGCCGGGAAGATGCAGGGGAACAATCAGCCCCAGCATTTT. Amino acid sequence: CAGKMQGNNQPQHF. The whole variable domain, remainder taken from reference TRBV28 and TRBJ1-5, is DVKVTQSSRYLVKRTGEKVFLECVQDMDHENMFWYRQDPGLGLRLIYFSYDVKMKEKGDIPEGYSVSREKKERFSLILESASTNQTSMYLCAGKMQGNNQPQHFGDGTRLSIL.

The CDR3 loop reads CASSFNENTEAFF. In DNA, the CDR3 is TGCGCCAGCAGCTTTAATGAGAACACTGAAGCTTTCTTT. The chain links TRBV5-1 to TRBJ1-1; D uncertain. The CDR3 runs 13 residues. V was pared by 2 bases and J by 1 base, with 6 bases between. The germline gives CDR1 SGHRS, CDR2 YFSETQ.

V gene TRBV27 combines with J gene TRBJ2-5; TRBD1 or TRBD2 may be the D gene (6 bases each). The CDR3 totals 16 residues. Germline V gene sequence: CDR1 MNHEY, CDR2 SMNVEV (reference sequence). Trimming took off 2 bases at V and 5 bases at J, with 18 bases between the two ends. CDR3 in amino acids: CASSLGVRGGEETQYF. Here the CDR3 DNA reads TGTGCCAGCAGTTTAGGGGTCAGGGGAGGAGAGGAGACCCAGTACTTC.

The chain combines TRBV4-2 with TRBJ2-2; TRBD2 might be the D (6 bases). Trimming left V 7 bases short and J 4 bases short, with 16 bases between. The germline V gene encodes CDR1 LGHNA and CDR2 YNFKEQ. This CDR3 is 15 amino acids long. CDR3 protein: CASTPGQGGTGELFF. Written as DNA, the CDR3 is TGTGCCAGCACCCCTGGGCAGGGAGGCACCGGGGAGCTGTTTTTT.

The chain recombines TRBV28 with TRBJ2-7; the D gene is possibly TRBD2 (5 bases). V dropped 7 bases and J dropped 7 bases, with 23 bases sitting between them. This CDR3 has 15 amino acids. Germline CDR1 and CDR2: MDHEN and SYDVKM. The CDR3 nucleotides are TGTGCCAGCAAGACTGCTGGGAGAGGGTCGGGGGAGCAGTACTTC. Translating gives CASKTAGRGSGEQYF.

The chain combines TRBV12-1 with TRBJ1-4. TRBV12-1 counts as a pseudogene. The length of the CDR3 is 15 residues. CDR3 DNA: TGTGCCAGCAGCTACGCCGGGGAGACGAATGAAAAACTGTTTTTT. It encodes CASSYAGETNEKLFF.

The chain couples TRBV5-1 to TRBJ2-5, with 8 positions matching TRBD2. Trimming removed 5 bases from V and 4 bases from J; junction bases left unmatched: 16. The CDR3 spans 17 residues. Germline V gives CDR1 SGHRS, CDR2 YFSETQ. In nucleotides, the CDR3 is TGCGCCAGCAGTCCCCCGAGGGTCGGGAGGGCCAGAGAGACCCAGTACTTC. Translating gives CASSPPRVGRARETQYF. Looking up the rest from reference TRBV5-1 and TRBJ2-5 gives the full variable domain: KAGVTQTPRYLIKTRGQQVTLSCSPISGHRSVSWYQQTPGQGLQFLFEYFSETQRNKGNFPGRFSGRQFSNSRSEMNVSTLELGDSALYLCASSPPRVGRARETQYFGPGTRLLVL.

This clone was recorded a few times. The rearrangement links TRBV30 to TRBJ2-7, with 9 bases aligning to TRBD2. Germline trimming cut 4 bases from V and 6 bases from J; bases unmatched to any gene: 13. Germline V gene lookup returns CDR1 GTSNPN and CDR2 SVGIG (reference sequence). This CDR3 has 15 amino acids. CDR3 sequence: CAWTQVASGVAEQYF. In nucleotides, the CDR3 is TGTGCCTGGACCCAAGTGGCTAGCGGGGTCGCCGAGCAGTACTTC.

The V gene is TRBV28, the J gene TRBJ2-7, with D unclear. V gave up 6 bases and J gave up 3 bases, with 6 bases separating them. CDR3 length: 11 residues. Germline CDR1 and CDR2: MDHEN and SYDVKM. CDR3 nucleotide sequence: TGTGCCAGCAGCTCGGGCTACGAGCAGTACTTC. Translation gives CASSSGYEQYF.

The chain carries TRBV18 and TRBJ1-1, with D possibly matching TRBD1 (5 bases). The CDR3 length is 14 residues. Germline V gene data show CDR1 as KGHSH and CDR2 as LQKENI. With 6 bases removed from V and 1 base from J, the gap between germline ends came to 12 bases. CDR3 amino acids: CASSGEGGNTEAFF. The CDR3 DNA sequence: TGTGCCAGCTCGGGGGAAGGTGGGAACACTGAAGCTTTCTTT.

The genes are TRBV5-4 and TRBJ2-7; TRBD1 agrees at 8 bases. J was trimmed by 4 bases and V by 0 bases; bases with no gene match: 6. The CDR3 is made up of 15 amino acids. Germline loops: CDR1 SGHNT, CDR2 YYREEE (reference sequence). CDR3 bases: TGTGCCAGCAGCTTGGCGGGACAGGTTAAATACGAGCAGTACTTC. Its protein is CASSLAGQVKYEQYF.

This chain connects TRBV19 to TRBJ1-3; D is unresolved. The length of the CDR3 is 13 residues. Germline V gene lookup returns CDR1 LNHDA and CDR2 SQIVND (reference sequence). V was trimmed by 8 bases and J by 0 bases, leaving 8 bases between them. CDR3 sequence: CASAGDSGNTIYF. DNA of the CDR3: TGTGCCAGTGCAGGAGACTCTGGAAACACCATATATTTT.

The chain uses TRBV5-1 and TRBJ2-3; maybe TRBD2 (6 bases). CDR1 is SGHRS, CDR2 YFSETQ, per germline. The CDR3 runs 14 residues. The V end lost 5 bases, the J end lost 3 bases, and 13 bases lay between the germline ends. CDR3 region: CASRRGEGTDTQYF. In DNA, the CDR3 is TGCGCCAGCAGGCGGGGAGAGGGAACAGATACGCAGTATTTT.

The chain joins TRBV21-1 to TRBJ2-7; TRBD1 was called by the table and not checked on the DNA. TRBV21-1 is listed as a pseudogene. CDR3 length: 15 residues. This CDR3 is CASSFRQGNNKRQYF. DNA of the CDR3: TGTGCCAGCAGCTTTCGACAGGGAAATAATAAGAGGCAGTACTTC.

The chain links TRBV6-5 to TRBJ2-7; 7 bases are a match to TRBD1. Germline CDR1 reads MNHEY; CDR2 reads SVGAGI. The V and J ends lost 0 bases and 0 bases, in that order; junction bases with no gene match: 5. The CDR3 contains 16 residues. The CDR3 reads CASSYSGTVISYEQYF. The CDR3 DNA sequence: TGTGCCAGCAGTTACTCCGGGACAGTTATCTCCTACGAGCAGTACTTC.

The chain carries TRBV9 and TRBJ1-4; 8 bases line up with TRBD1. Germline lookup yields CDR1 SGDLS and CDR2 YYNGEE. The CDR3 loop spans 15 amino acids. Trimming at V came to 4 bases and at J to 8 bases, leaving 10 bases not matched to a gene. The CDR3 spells CASSSDRGLREKLFF. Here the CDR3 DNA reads TGTGCCAGCAGCTCTGACAGGGGATTAAGGGAAAAACTGTTTTTT. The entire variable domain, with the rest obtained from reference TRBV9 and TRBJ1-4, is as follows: DSGVTQTPKHLITATGQRVTLRCSPRSGDLSVYWYQQSLDQGLQFLIQYYNGEERAKGNILERFSAQQFPDLHSELNLSSLELGDSALYFCASSSDRGLREKLFFGSGTQLSVL.

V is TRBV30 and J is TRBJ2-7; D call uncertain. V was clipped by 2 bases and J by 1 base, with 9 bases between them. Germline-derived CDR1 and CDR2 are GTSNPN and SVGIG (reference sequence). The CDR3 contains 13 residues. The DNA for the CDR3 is TGTGCCTGGAGTCTCTTAATTTCCTACGAGCAGTACTTC. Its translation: CAWSLLISYEQYF.

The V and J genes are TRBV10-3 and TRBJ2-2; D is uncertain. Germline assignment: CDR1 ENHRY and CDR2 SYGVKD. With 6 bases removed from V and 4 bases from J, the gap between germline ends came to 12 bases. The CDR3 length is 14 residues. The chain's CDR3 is CAIRLAESTGELFF. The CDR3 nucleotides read TGTGCCATCAGGCTCGCCGAGAGCACCGGGGAGCTGTTTTTT.

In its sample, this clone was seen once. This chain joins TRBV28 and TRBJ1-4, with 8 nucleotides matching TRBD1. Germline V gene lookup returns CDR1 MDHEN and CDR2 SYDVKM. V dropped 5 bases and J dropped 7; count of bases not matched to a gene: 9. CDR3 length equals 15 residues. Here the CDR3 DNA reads TGTGCCAGCAGTGCCCAACAGGGGGTTAGTGAAAAACTGTTTTTT. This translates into CASSAQQGVSEKLFF. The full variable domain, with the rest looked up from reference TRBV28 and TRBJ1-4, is DVKVTQSSRYLVKRTGEKVFLECVQDMDHENMFWYRQDPGLGLRLIYFSYDVKMKEKGDIPEGYSVSREKKERFSLILESASTNQTSMYLCASSAQQGVSEKLFFGSGTQLSVL.

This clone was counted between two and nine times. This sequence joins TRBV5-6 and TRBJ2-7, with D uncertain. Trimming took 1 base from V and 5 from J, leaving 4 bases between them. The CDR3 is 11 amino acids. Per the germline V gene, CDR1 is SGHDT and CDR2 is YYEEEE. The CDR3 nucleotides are TGTGCCAGCAGCTTGTACCACGAGCAGTACTTC. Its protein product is CASSLYHEQYF.

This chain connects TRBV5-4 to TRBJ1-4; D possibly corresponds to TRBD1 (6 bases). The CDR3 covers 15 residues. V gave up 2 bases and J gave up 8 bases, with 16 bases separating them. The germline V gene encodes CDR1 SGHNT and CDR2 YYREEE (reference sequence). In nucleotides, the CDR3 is TGTGCCAGCAGCTTAGCGGGGGGCGCAAAGGAAAAACTGTTTTTT. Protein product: CASSLAGGAKEKLFF.

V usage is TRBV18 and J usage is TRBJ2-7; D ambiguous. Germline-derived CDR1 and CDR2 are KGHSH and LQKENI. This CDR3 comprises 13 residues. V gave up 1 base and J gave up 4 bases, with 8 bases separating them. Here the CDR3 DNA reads TGTGCCAGCTCACCACAGAAGGTTTACGAGCAGTACTTC. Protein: CASSPQKVYEQYF.

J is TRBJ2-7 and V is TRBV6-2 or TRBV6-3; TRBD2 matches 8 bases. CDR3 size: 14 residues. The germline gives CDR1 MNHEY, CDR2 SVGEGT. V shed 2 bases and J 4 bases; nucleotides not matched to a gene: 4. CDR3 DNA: TGTGCCAGCAGTTACGGGCGCGGGAGGTACGAGCAGTACTTC. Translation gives CASSYGRGRYEQYF.